These 27 T cell receptor beta chains share one sample of origin, sequenced in a study of TIL therapy for anti-PD-1-resistant metastatic lung cancer. Time point indicated: pre-treatment sample, taken before nivolumab and TIL therapy. Pleural nodules or supraclavicular lymph nodes made up most of the excised metastases sampled. The libraries were made with immunoSEQ v3. TCRdb's copy holds only in-frame clones and misses some; the assay was immunoSEQ multiplex PCR. Of roughly 10,000 clones listed, 50% to 65% are singletons. The starting material was tumor tissue, obtained at baseline. The source is a person between 25 and 80 years old with non-small cell lung cancer.

The chain combines TRBV10-3 with TRBJ2-5; a possible D gene is TRBD2 (5 bases). The ends were cut back, 10 bases at V and 4 bases at J, with 16 bases in the middle. CDR3 length: 13 residues. The germline V gene encodes CDR1 ENHRY and CDR2 SYGVKD. CDR3 region: CATSPGYGETQYF. CDR3 nucleotide sequence: TGTGCCACTTCTCCGGGATACGGAGAGACCCAGTACTTC.

This rearrangement joins TRBV20-1 to TRBJ2-7, with 9 bases aligning to TRBD2. With V trimmed by 3 bases and J by 6 bases, 0 bases remained unmatched. Germline-derived CDR1 and CDR2 are DFQATT and SNEGSKA (reference sequence). The CDR3 contains 11 residues. The CDR3 is CSARRGGEQYF. Written as DNA, the CDR3 is TGCAGTGCTAGGCGGGGGGGCGAGCAGTACTTC.

This clone came up a few times. The chain joins TRBV29-1 to TRBJ1-5; D is uncertain. The CDR3 extends over 15 amino acids. CDR1 is SQVTM and CDR2 is ANQGSEA in the germline V gene. V was shortened by 6 bases and J by 2 bases, with 17 bases between the two germline ends. This CDR3 reads CSVLNAREGNQPQHF. In DNA form, the CDR3 reads TGCAGCGTGTTGAATGCGCGGGAAGGCAATCAGCCCCAGCATTTT.

This clone has more than one count but fewer than ten. The CDR3 sequence: CASSEALPVYEQYF. CDR3 sequence (DNA): TGTGCCAGCAGTGAAGCGCTTCCCGTGTACGAGCAGTACTTC. The chain has TRBV6-1 and TRBJ2-7; unclear D gene. This CDR3 has 14 residues. Germline assignment: CDR1 MNHNS and CDR2 SASEGT. The V and J ends lost 0 bases and 4 bases respectively, with 10 bases between them.

A few counts support this clone. V gene TRBV7-3 combines with J gene TRBJ2-3; a weak D match, TRBD1 (6 bases). CDR3 size: 15 residues. V lost 5 bases and J 0 bases, leaving 12 bases between the germline ends. From germline, CDR1 is SGHTA and CDR2 FQGTGA. The CDR3 region has the DNA TGTGCCAGCAGCCCATCGGGACATAGCACAGATACGCAGTATTTT. Its translation: CASSPSGHSTDTQYF.

The chain has TRBV2 and TRBJ2-5; tentatively, D is TRBD1 (6 bases). Per the germline V gene, CDR1 is SNHLY and CDR2 is FYNNEI. This CDR3 is 14 amino acids long. Trimming pared 8 bases from V and 6 bases from J, leaving 19 bases between. CDR3 sequence (DNA): TGTGCCAGCTCTCCGACAGGAGGTCTAAAGACCCAGTACTTC. It encodes CASSPTGGLKTQYF.

DNA for the CDR3: TGTGCCAGCAGTGAACGAGGATCTGGGGCCAACGTCCTGACTTTC. It encodes CASSERGSGANVLTF. The chain uses TRBV6-1 and TRBJ2-6; D unclear. Germline V gene sequence: CDR1 MNHNS, CDR2 SASEGT. The CDR3 is made up of 15 amino acids. V was clipped by 2 bases and J by 1 base, with 6 bases between them.

This clone was detected a few times. The CDR3 DNA sequence: TGTGCCAGCAGCGAGGCCTACAGGGCCGACACCGGGGAGCTGTTTTTT. Translated, it gives CASSEAYRADTGELFF. V and J are TRBV7-9 and TRBJ2-2; D possibly corresponds to TRBD1 (6 bases). The CDR3 contains 16 residues. Trimming shortened V by 5 bases and J by 3 bases, and 16 bases separated the two germline ends. CDR1 SEHNR and CDR2 FQNEAQ come from the germline V gene (reference sequence).

J is TRBJ1-2 and V is TRBV10-2; the D is unclear. Germline assignment: CDR1 WSHSY and CDR2 SAAADI. This CDR3 is built from 15 residues. V lost 0 bases, J lost 0 bases, and 8 bases lay in between. CDR3 residues: CASSESRGTNYGYTF. DNA for the CDR3: TGCGCCAGCAGTGAGTCTCGCGGGACTAACTATGGCTACACCTTC.

This clone is deemed medium-sized (0.01 to 0.1%). V and J are TRBV11-2 and TRBJ1-1; 9 nucleotides match TRBD1. The junction had 8 bases not matched to a gene; V was cut back by 5 bases and J by 4 bases. This CDR3 has 15 residues. Germline loops: CDR1 SGHAT, CDR2 FQNNGV. CDR3 nucleotide sequence: TGTGCCAGCAGCCGACAGGGGGGGTCGGCCACTGAAGCTTTCTTT. Its protein product is CASSRQGGSATEAFF. The full variable domain, rest sourced from reference TRBV11-2 and TRBJ1-1, is EAGVAQSPRYKIIEKRQSVAFWCNPISGHATLYWYQQILGQGPKLLIQFQNNGVVDDSQLPKDRFSAERLKGVDSTLKIQPAKLEDSAVYLCASSRQGGSATEAFFGQGTRLTVV.

This clone appeared a single time. The rearrangement links TRBV5-1 to TRBJ1-1; the D gene is possibly TRBD1 (5 bases). There are 15 residues in the CDR3. CDR1 SGHRS and CDR2 YFSETQ come from the germline V gene. The V gene lost 0 bases and the J gene lost 2 bases, with 11 bases spanning the gap. The CDR3 reads CASSLAGGLNTEAFF. The CDR3 DNA reads as TGCGCCAGCAGCTTGGCCGGGGGACTAAACACTGAAGCTTTCTTT. The complete variable domain, with remaining parts taken from reference TRBV5-1 and TRBJ1-1, reads KAGVTQTPRYLIKTRGQQVTLSCSPISGHRSVSWYQQTPGQGLQFLFEYFSETQRNKGNFPGRFSGRQFSNSRSEMNVSTLELGDSALYLCASSLAGGLNTEAFFGQGTRLTVV.

This clone was observed once. The chain carries TRBV30 and TRBJ2-2, with no clear D. CDR1 is GTSNPN, CDR2 SVGIG, per germline (reference sequence). Trimming removed 4 bases from V and 1 base from J, with 7 bases in between. The CDR3 is 13 amino acids. CDR3 residues: CAWNTGNTGELFF. CDR3 nucleotide sequence: TGTGCCTGGAATACGGGGAACACCGGGGAGCTGTTTTTT. Looking up the rest from reference TRBV30 and TRBJ2-2 gives the full variable domain: SQTIHQWPATLVQPVGSPLSLECTVEGTSNPNLYWYRQAAGRGLQLLFYSVGIGQISSEVPQNLSASRPQDRQFILSSKKLLLSDSGFYLCAWNTGNTGELFFGEGSRLTVL.

V is TRBV6-5 and J is TRBJ2-7; either TRBD1 or TRBD2 may supply D (5 bases each). The CDR3 is 15 residues long. The germline V and J ends were trimmed by 6 bases and 3 bases, with 18 bases remaining between them. Germline CDR1 and CDR2: MNHEY and SVGAGI. The CDR3 nucleotides are TGTGCCAGCAGGTTGACCGGGACCCCATACTACGAGCAGTACTTC. It is translated as CASRLTGTPYYEQYF.

This rearrangement joins TRBV5-5 to TRBJ2-7, with 8 positions matching TRBD2. CDR3 size: 13 residues. J was trimmed by 6 bases and V by 6 bases; bases with no gene match: 8. Per germline, CDR1 SGHKS and CDR2 YYEKEE (reference sequence). The CDR3 nucleotides read TGTGCCAGCACCAATTCGGGGGGGGCCGAGCAGTACTTC. Translation: CASTNSGGAEQYF. The whole variable domain, filled in from reference TRBV5-5 and TRBJ2-7, reads DAGVTQSPTHLIKTRGQQVTLRCSPISGHKSVSWYQQVLGQGPQFIFQYYEKEERGRGNFPDRFSARQFPNYSSELNVNALLLGDSALYLCASTNSGGAEQYFGPGTRLTVT.

This chain joins TRBV7-2 and TRBJ1-5; no clear D gene. Germline V gene sequence: CDR1 SGHTA, CDR2 FQGNSA. V gave up 4 bases and J gave up 7 bases, with 14 bases separating them. CDR3 length: 14 amino acids. CDR3 loop: CASSSDAMVQPQHF. The CDR3 DNA is TGTGCCAGCAGCTCGGACGCCATGGTACAGCCCCAGCATTTT.

The J gene is TRBJ1-2, the V gene TRBV29-1; D may be TRBD1 (5 bases). V lost 7 bases, J lost 9 bases, and 12 bases lay in between. Germline CDR1 SQVTM, CDR2 ANQGSEA. This CDR3 comprises 10 residues. CDR3 sequence reads: CSAGTGRYTF. The CDR3 DNA reads TGCAGCGCTGGGACCGGACGCTACACCTTC.

The rearrangement uses TRBV18 and TRBJ2-2; no clear D. The germline V gene encodes CDR1 KGHSH and CDR2 LQKENI. Trimming took off 3 bases at V and 4 bases at J, with 12 bases between the two ends. CDR3 length equals 15 residues. The CDR3 nucleotides are TGTGCCAGCTCACCCTGGCCCGGCGGCACCGGGGAGCTGTTTTTT. It yields the protein CASSPWPGGTGELFF. The full variable domain, in which reference TRBV18 and TRBJ2-2 provide the parts outside the CDR3, is NAGVMQNPRHLVRRRGQEARLRCSPMKGHSHVYWYRQLPEEGLKFMVYLQKENIIDESGMPKERFSAEFPKEGPSILRIQQVVRGDSAAYFCASSPWPGGTGELFFGEGSRLTVL.

This clone has a handful of counts. The chain carries TRBV5-6 and TRBJ1-5; D not certain. Per germline, CDR1 SGHDT and CDR2 YYEEEE. V was cut by 0 bases and J by 5 bases, with 3 bases left in between. The CDR3 has 12 residues. The CDR3 loop is CASSLVDQPQHF. CDR3 coding DNA: TGTGCCAGCAGCTTGGTGGATCAGCCCCAGCATTTT. The complete variable domain, with remaining parts taken from reference TRBV5-6 and TRBJ1-5, reads DAGVTQSPTHLIKTRGQQVTLRCSPKSGHDTVSWYQQALGQGPQFIFQYYEEEERQRGNFPDRFSGHQFPNYSSELNVNALLLGDSALYLCASSLVDQPQHFGDGTRLSIL.

In this sample, this clone turned up a few times. This sequence joins TRBV4-1 and TRBJ1-6; D is possibly TRBD1 (6 bases). From germline, CDR1 is MGHRA and CDR2 YSYEKL. The CDR3 runs to 13 residues. V lost 8 bases to trimming and J lost 5 bases, with 10 bases between them. The CDR3 sequence is CASGTSDNSPLHF. DNA for the CDR3: TGCGCCAGCGGGACATCGGATAATTCACCCCTCCACTTT.

A remark on this clone: This CDR3 is also generated by other DNA sequences in the sample. The genes are TRBV11-2 and TRBJ2-7; D not resolved. V lost 5 bases and J lost 3, with 8 bases in between. The CDR3 length is 12 residues. Germline loops: CDR1 SGHAT, CDR2 FQNNGV. CDR3: CASSPPGYEQYF. In DNA, the CDR3 is TGTGCCAGCAGCCCCCCGGGCTACGAGCAGTACTTC.

V usage is TRBV5-1 and J usage is TRBJ1-4; D is unresolved. The CDR3 contains 13 residues. Trimming shortened V by 6 bases and J by 8 bases, and 14 bases separated the two germline ends. Germline CDR1 SGHRS, CDR2 YFSETQ. The CDR3 nucleotides are TGCGCCAGCAACCTAAGACCCCTAGAAAAACTGTTTTTT. Translation gives CASNLRPLEKLFF. The entire variable domain, with the rest obtained from reference TRBV5-1 and TRBJ1-4, is as follows: KAGVTQTPRYLIKTRGQQVTLSCSPISGHRSVSWYQQTPGQGLQFLFEYFSETQRNKGNFPGRFSGRQFSNSRSEMNVSTLELGDSALYLCASNLRPLEKLFFGSGTQLSVL.

This clone appeared a few times. V is TRBV2 and J is TRBJ2-7; no reliable D call. The CDR3 runs 13 residues. CDR1 is SNHLY and CDR2 is FYNNEI in the germline V gene. The V and J ends lost 6 bases and 4 bases respectively, with 13 bases between them. The CDR3 sequence: CASSPEQVYEQYF. In DNA, the CDR3 is TGTGCCAGCAGCCCAGAGCAGGTATACGAGCAGTACTTC.

This clone rates as medium-sized. The CDR3 loop reads CASSSGTLMNTEAFF. CDR3 nucleotides: TGTGCCAGCAGCTCCGGGACACTCATGAACACTGAAGCTTTCTTT. The chain is built from TRBV13 and TRBJ1-1; weak D call: TRBD1 (6 bases). The CDR3 is 15 amino acids. The V end lost 4 bases, the J end lost 0 bases, and 12 bases lay between the germline ends. The germline V gene has CDR1 PRHDT and CDR2 FYEKMQ (reference sequence).

This clone has more than one count but fewer than ten. CDR3 sequence: CASSLQPGANYGYTF. The CDR3 nucleotides read TGTGCCAGCAGCTTACAGCCAGGGGCGAACTATGGCTACACCTTC. The V call is TRBV7-2, the J call TRBJ1-2; TRBD1 might be the D (6 bases). This CDR3 contains 15 residues. V was trimmed by 2 bases and J by 2 bases, leaving 12 bases between them. Germline lookup yields CDR1 SGHTA and CDR2 FQGNSA.

This chain joins TRBV7-8 and TRBJ2-7, with 14 bases identical to TRBD2. This CDR3 has 16 amino acids. The trim removed 3 bases at V and 4 bases at J, leaving 5 bases unmatched. The germline CDR1 and CDR2 sequences are SGHVS and FQNEAQ. The CDR3 reads CASSFGLAGGTYEQYF. CDR3 bases: TGTGCCAGCAGCTTCGGACTAGCGGGAGGAACATACGAGCAGTACTTC. The variable domain in full, with the rest retrieved from reference TRBV7-8 and TRBJ2-7, is GAGVSQSPRYKVAKRGQDVALRCDPISGHVSLFWYQQALGQGPEFLTYFQNEAQLDKSGLPSDRFFAERPEGSVSTLKIQRTQQEDSAVYLCASSFGLAGGTYEQYFGPGTRLTVT.

Concerning this clone: A read error may produce the germline difference seen at one junction end. The rearrangement joins TRBV5-1 to TRBJ2-5, with 10 nucleotides matching TRBD2. Germline values: CDR1 SGHRS, CDR2 YFSETQ. The CDR3 covers 12 residues. CDR3 in amino acids: CASSLGLAGPHF. The CDR3, as DNA: TGCGCCAGCAGCTTGGGACTAGCGGGTCCGCACTTC.

The gene calls are TRBV7-3 and TRBJ1-1; 7 nucleotides match TRBD1. J lost 5 bases, V lost 4 bases, and 4 bases had no gene match. The CDR3 extends over 13 amino acids. Germline V gene data show CDR1 as SGHTA and CDR2 as FQGTGA. CDR3 loop: CASSYTDRTEAFF. The CDR3 DNA reads TGTGCCAGCAGCTATACGGACAGGACTGAAGCTTTCTTT.